This T cell receptor (beta chain) was identified during a study of shared clonotypes between healthy human individuals. TCRdb's table, derived via immunoSEQ multiplex PCR, lists solely in-frame clones and lacks some. The sample has about 1 million clones, under 80% seen once. This clone came up many times. Other DNA sequences in the sample encode the same CDR3. This clonotype was obtained from a man between 18 and 29 years old in good health. Sequenced material: memory CD4+ T cells sorted from blood. Specified subset: CD45RA-negative fraction.

CDR3 loop: CASSPLPLLGGGTDTQYF. The CDR3 region has the DNA TGTGCCAGCTCACCGCTCCCCCTTTTGGGAGGGGGCACAGATACGCAGTATTTT. The chain uses TRBV18 and TRBJ2-3; 7 bases map to TRBD2. Looked up from germline, CDR1 is KGHSH and CDR2 is LQKENI. The V and J ends lost 3 bases and 1 base, in that order; junction bases with no gene match: 13. The CDR3 extends over 18 amino acids.